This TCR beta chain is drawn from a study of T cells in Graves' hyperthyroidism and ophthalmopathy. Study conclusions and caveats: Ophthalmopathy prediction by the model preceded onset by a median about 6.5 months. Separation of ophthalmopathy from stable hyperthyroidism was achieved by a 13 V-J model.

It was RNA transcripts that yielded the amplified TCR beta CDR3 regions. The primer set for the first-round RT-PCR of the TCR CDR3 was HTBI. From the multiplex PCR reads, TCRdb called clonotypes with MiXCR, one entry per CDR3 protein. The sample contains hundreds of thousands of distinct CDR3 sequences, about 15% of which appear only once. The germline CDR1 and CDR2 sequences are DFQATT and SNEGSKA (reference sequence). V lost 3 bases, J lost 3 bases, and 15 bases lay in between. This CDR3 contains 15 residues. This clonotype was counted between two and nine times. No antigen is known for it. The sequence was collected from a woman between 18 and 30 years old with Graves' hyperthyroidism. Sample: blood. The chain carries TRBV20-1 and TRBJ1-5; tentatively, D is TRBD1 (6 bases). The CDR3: CSARRGAQANQPQHF. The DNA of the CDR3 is TGCAGTGCTAGGAGGGGGGCCCAAGCCAATCAGCCCCAGCATTTT.